The next 25 T cell receptor beta chains were all read from a single sample in a study of CD8+ T cells in alopecia areata. The treatment was: oral pan-JAK inhibitor, 5-10 mg twice daily. Investigators isolated RNA and reverse transcribed it into cDNA to act as the sequencing template. Profiling relied on immunoSEQ multiplex PCR, and the TCRdb table lists in-frame clones only, not all of them. The sample lists more than 200,000 clones, around two fifths occurring once. Sequencing used CD4+ T cells sorted from blood, obtained at approximately week 36, from a patient treated with tofacitinib. The receptors were sampled from a human donor with alopecia areata.

This clone occurred a few times. This chain uses TRBV10-2 with TRBJ1-3; no clear D. Germline values: CDR1 WSHSY, CDR2 SAAADI. The CDR3 is made up of 13 amino acids. Trimming removed 7 bases from V and 1 base from J, with 8 bases in between. The CDR3 spells CASIGNSGNTIYF. In nucleotides, the CDR3 is TGCGCCAGCATCGGCAATTCTGGAAACACCATATATTTT.

The chain carries TRBV28 and TRBJ2-1; D possibly corresponds to TRBD1 (6 bases). From germline, CDR1 is MDHEN and CDR2 SYDVKM. The CDR3 sequence is 16 residues long. V gave up 4 bases and J gave up 3 bases, with 16 bases separating them. DNA for the CDR3: TGTGCCAGCAGTTCCCCAGGGGCGAACTACTACAATGAGCAGTTCTTC. Its translation: CASSSPGANYYNEQFF.

The rearrangement uses TRBV6-6 and TRBJ2-5; possible D gene TRBD2, 6 bases. In germline, CDR1 is MNHNY, CDR2 SVGAGI (reference sequence). Trimming removed 5 bases from V and 1 base from J, with 8 bases in between. The CDR3 totals 13 residues. CDR3 region: CASSQRVQETQYF. DNA of the CDR3: TGTGCCAGCAGTCAGCGGGTCCAAGAGACCCAGTACTTC.

The gene calls are TRBV9 and TRBJ2-5; D might be TRBD1 (6 bases). The CDR3 covers 14 residues. V was cut by 3 bases and J by 7 bases, with 16 bases left in between. Germline V CDR1 and CDR2: SGDLS, YYNGEE. The CDR3 sequence: CASSAGQFTGTQYF. CDR3 bases: TGTGCCAGCAGCGCCGGACAGTTCACGGGGACCCAGTACTTC.

The chain has TRBV2 and TRBJ2-1; 10 bases map to TRBD2. CDR1 SNHLY and CDR2 FYNNEI come from the germline V gene. The CDR3 sequence is 14 residues long. V shed 7 bases, J shed 5 bases, and the junction held 5 bases outside the gene matches. The CDR3 here is CASTSSGRNNEQFF. CDR3 DNA: TGTGCCAGCACGAGTAGCGGGAGGAACAATGAGCAGTTCTTC.

V usage is TRBV28 and J usage is TRBJ1-2; perhaps TRBD1 as D (5 bases). Germline V CDR1 and CDR2: MDHEN, SYDVKM. Trimming pared 6 bases from V and 13 bases from J, leaving 21 bases between. The CDR3 spans 13 residues. CDR3 region: CASSPRHRHDCTF. The CDR3 DNA follows: TGTGCCAGCAGCCCGAGGCACAGGCACGATTGCACCTTC.

This clone was seen a single time. The V gene is TRBV6-6, the J gene TRBJ2-7; D is undetermined. Germline V gives CDR1 MNHNY, CDR2 SVGAGI (reference sequence). V was shortened by 5 bases and J by 7 bases, with 18 bases between the two germline ends. The CDR3 totals 14 residues. Here the CDR3 DNA reads TGTGCCAGCAGTAATCCTTGGCCTTCGAGGGAGCAGTACTTC. Translation gives CASSNPWPSREQYF.

The chain carries TRBV6-5 and TRBJ1-4; D is possibly TRBD1 (5 bases). The CDR3 runs 14 residues. Germline CDR1 reads MNHEY; CDR2 reads SVGAGI. The V gene lost 3 bases and the J gene lost 10 bases, with 15 bases spanning the gap. CDR3 amino acids: CASSYNPAGGKLFF. CDR3 nucleotide sequence: TGTGCCAGCAGTTATAACCCGGCCGGGGGAAAACTGTTTTTT.

On this clone: Within the sample, other DNA sequences also encode this same CDR3. This sequence joins TRBV5-1 and TRBJ2-7; no clear D gene. Trimming shortened V by 2 bases and J by 0 bases, and 9 bases separated the two germline ends. Germline V CDR1 and CDR2: SGHRS, YFSETQ. CDR3 size: 14 residues. The CDR3, as DNA: TGCGCCAGCAGCTTAGGTGGAAGCTCCTACGAGCAGTACTTC. Its protein product is CASSLGGSSYEQYF. Drawing the rest from reference TRBV5-1 and TRBJ2-7, the complete variable domain is KAGVTQTPRYLIKTRGQQVTLSCSPISGHRSVSWYQQTPGQGLQFLFEYFSETQRNKGNFPGRFSGRQFSNSRSEMNVSTLELGDSALYLCASSLGGSSYEQYFGPGTRLTVT.

V is TRBV10-3 and J is TRBJ1-5; D is undetermined. The CDR3 has 13 residues. V gave up 0 bases and J gave up 9 bases, with 9 bases separating them. In germline, CDR1 is ENHRY, CDR2 SYGVKD. As DNA, the CDR3 is TGTGCCATCAGTGAGTCTGAGCTTCGGCCCCAGCATTTT. This encodes CAISESELRPQHF.

The rearrangement links TRBV6-6 to TRBJ2-5; a possible D gene is TRBD2 (7 bases). The CDR3 consists of 15 residues. Deletions cut 6 bases from V and 5 bases from J, with 19 bases between. Germline V gene data show CDR1 as MNHNY and CDR2 as SVGAGI (reference sequence). The CDR3 DNA reads TGTGCCAGCAGCCCGAGAGGGGGGGGCGCGGAGACCCAGTACTTC. Amino acid sequence: CASSPRGGGAETQYF.

The chain joins TRBV20-1 to TRBJ1-1; D gene unclear. Germline assignment: CDR1 DFQATT and CDR2 SNEGSKA (reference sequence). This CDR3 has 10 residues. The CDR3: CRAGNTEAFF. The CDR3 DNA reads TGCAGGGCAGGGAACACTGAAGCTTTCTTT.

J is TRBJ1-1 and V is TRBV30; D is unresolved. Germline-derived CDR1 and CDR2 are GTSNPN and SVGIG (reference sequence). This CDR3 comprises 11 residues. Here the CDR3 DNA reads TGTGTAGGAGCTATGAACACTGAAGCTTTCTTT. The encoded protein is CVGAMNTEAFF.

The CDR3 spells CASSLERGDLQQFF. The CDR3 DNA follows: TGTGCCAGCAGCTTAGAGAGGGGGGACTTACAGCAGTTCTTC. The rearrangement links TRBV11-2 to TRBJ2-1, with D perhaps being TRBD1 or TRBD2 (6 bases each). V was trimmed by 0 bases and J by 11 bases, leaving 14 bases between them. Germline V CDR1 and CDR2: SGHAT, FQNNGV. This CDR3 is built from 14 residues.

This clone counts as medium-sized (0.01 to 0.1%). This same CDR3 is encoded by further DNA sequences in the sample. V is TRBV10-3 and J is TRBJ2-5; D may match TRBD1 or TRBD2 (5 bases each). V was shortened by 0 bases and J by 3 bases, with 5 bases between the two germline ends. This CDR3 has 13 amino acids. From germline, CDR1 is ENHRY and CDR2 SYGVKD. The CDR3 DNA is TGTGCCATCAGTGAGTCGGGGGAAGAGACCCAGTACTTC. This sequence encodes CAISESGEETQYF.

The chain is built from TRBV18 and TRBJ2-5; no clear D. Trimming cost V 6 bases and J 5 bases, with 13 bases left between them. Germline V CDR1 and CDR2: KGHSH, LQKENI. The length of the CDR3 is 13 residues. The CDR3 nucleotides read TGTGCCAGCTCTTCCCGTCGGTGGGAGACCCAGTACTTC. It encodes CASSSRRWETQYF.

This rearrangement joins TRBV21-1 to TRBJ2-5; the table's D call TRBD2 went unverified against the DNA. TRBV21-1 is given as a pseudogene. The CDR3 runs 14 residues. As DNA, the CDR3 is TGTGCCAGCAGCCCACCGCTGCGCCAAGAGACCCAGTACTTC. Encoded protein: CASSPPLRQETQYF.

The J gene is TRBJ1-5, the V gene TRBV5-6; no definite D call. The CDR3 is 13 amino acids. Germline V gene sequence: CDR1 SGHDT, CDR2 YYEEEE. Deletions cut 0 bases from V and 6 bases from J, with 7 bases between. CDR3 region: CASSLGGFQPQHF. For the CDR3, the DNA is TGTGCCAGCAGCTTGGGCGGGTTTCAGCCCCAGCATTTT. Full variable domain (rest looked up from reference TRBV5-6 and TRBJ1-5): DAGVTQSPTHLIKTRGQQVTLRCSPKSGHDTVSWYQQALGQGPQFIFQYYEEEERQRGNFPDRFSGHQFPNYSSELNVNALLLGDSALYLCASSLGGFQPQHFGDGTRLSIL.

The chain joins TRBV5-1 to TRBJ2-1; 8 bases are shared with TRBD1. Germline V gives CDR1 SGHRS, CDR2 YFSETQ. The CDR3 runs 15 residues. The ends lost 4 bases at V and 3 bases at J; junction bases unmatched: 6. This CDR3 is CASSPTGTGYNEQFF. CDR3 DNA: TGCGCCAGCAGCCCTACCGGGACAGGCTACAATGAGCAGTTCTTC. Full variable domain (outside the CDR3, taken from reference TRBV5-1 and TRBJ2-1): KAGVTQTPRYLIKTRGQQVTLSCSPISGHRSVSWYQQTPGQGLQFLFEYFSETQRNKGNFPGRFSGRQFSNSRSEMNVSTLELGDSALYLCASSPTGTGYNEQFFGPGTRLTVL.

This clone has just a few counts. J is TRBJ2-3 and V is TRBV15; 10 nucleotides agree with TRBD2. This CDR3 is 16 amino acids long. Germline lookup yields CDR1 LNHNV and CDR2 YYDKDF (reference sequence). With V trimmed by 1 base and J by 2 bases, 3 bases remained unmatched. In nucleotides, the CDR3 is TGTGCCACCAGCAGAGGAACTAGCGGGGACACAGATACGCAGTATTTT. It codes for CATSRGTSGDTDTQYF.

The chain combines TRBV30 with TRBJ2-7; possible D gene TRBD1, 6 bases. The CDR3 contains 14 residues. Trimming removed 6 bases from V and 2 bases from J, with 17 bases in between. Germline V gene lookup returns CDR1 GTSNPN and CDR2 SVGIG (reference sequence). This CDR3 reads CACLAGTPTYEQYF. In DNA, the CDR3 is TGTGCCTGTCTAGCCGGGACACCGACCTACGAGCAGTACTTC. The full variable domain, in which reference TRBV30 and TRBJ2-7 provide the parts outside the CDR3, is SQTIHQWPATLVQPVGSPLSLECTVEGTSNPNLYWYRQAAGRGLQLLFYSVGIGQISSEVPQNLSASRPQDRQFILSSKKLLLSDSGFYLCACLAGTPTYEQYFGPGTRLTVT.

This clone showed up just a few times. The CDR3 sequence: CAIRTGAGNTIYF. The CDR3 DNA reads TGTGCCATCAGGACAGGGGCCGGAAACACCATATATTTT. The V call is TRBV10-3, the J call TRBJ1-3; 8 nucleotides align to TRBD1. The CDR3 covers 13 residues. J gave up 4 bases and V 6 bases, and 2 bases lay outside the gene matches. Germline V CDR1 and CDR2: ENHRY, SYGVKD.

This clone was counted a single time. The rearrangement joins TRBV29-1 to TRBJ2-1; tentative D call: TRBD2 (6 bases). The CDR3 consists of 13 residues. In germline, CDR1 is SQVTM, CDR2 ANQGSEA. Trimming took 5 bases from V and 6 from J, leaving 14 bases between them. This CDR3 is CSVHTGDLNEQFF. CDR3 in DNA: TGCAGCGTTCATACGGGGGATCTCAATGAGCAGTTCTTC.

The chain has TRBV7-9 and TRBJ2-4; D is uncertain. Germline V CDR1 and CDR2: SEHNR, FQNEAQ (reference sequence). V was clipped by 2 bases and J by 6 bases, with 5 bases between them. CDR3 length: 12 residues. The CDR3 loop is CASSLSVNIQYF. The CDR3 nucleotides are TGTGCCAGCAGCTTATCGGTAAACATTCAGTACTTC.

This clone was recorded only once. J is TRBJ1-2 and V is TRBV6-5, with D tentatively TRBD1 (6 bases). Germline CDR1 is MNHEY and CDR2 is SVGAGI. With 8 bases removed from V and 7 bases from J, the gap between germline ends came to 17 bases. This CDR3 has 13 residues. The CDR3 loop is CASGPGTIPGYTF. The CDR3 DNA follows: TGTGCCAGCGGACCAGGGACAATTCCTGGCTACACCTTC.